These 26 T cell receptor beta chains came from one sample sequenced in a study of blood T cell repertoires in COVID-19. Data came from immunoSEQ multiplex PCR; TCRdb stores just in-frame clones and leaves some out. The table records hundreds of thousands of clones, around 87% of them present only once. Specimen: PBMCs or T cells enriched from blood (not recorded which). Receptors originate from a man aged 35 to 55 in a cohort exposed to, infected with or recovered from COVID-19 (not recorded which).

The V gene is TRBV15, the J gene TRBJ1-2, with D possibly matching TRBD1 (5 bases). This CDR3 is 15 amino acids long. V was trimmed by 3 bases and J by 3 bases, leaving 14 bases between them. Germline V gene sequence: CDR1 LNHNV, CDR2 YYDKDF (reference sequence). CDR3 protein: CATSSETALYYGYTF. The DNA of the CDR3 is TGTGCCACCAGCAGCGAGACAGCGCTTTACTATGGCTACACCTTC. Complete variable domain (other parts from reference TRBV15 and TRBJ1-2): DAMVIQNPRYQVTQFGKPVTLSCSQTLNHNVMYWYQQKSSQAPKLLFHYYDKDFNNEADTPDNFQSRRPNTSFCFLDIRSPGLGDTAMYLCATSSETALYYGYTFGSGTRLTVV.

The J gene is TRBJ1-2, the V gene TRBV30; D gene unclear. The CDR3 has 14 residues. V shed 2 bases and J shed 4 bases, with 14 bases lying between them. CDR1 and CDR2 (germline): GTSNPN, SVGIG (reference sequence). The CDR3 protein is CAWSSGRVGYGYTF. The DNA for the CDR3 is TGTGCCTGGAGTTCTGGGAGGGTGGGCTATGGCTACACCTTC. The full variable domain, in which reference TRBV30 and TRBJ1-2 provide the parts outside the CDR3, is SQTIHQWPATLVQPVGSPLSLECTVEGTSNPNLYWYRQAAGRGLQLLFYSVGIGQISSEVPQNLSASRPQDRQFILSSKKLLLSDSGFYLCAWSSGRVGYGYTFGSGTRLTVV.

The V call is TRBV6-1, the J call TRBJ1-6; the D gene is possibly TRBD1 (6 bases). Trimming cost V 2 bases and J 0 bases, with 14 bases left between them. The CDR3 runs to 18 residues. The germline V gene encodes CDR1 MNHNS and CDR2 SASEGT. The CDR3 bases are TGTGCCAGCAGTGAAACGTCCGGGACAAGCTCCTATAATTCACCCCTCCACTTT. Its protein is CASSETSGTSSYNSPLHF.

As DNA, the CDR3 is TGTGCCAGCATTCCCAGCGGGGGCAATGAGCAGTTCTTC. Translation gives CASIPSGGNEQFF. The chain carries TRBV6-5 and TRBJ2-1; TRBD2 matches 8 bases. This CDR3 spans 13 amino acids. The germline V gene has CDR1 MNHEY and CDR2 SVGAGI. The J segment lost 6 bases and the V segment lost 7 bases, leaving 5 bases of the junction unmatched.

The chain's CDR3 is CATANPETEIYNSPLHF. CDR3 DNA: TGTGCCACCGCAAACCCCGAAACAGAGATCTATAATTCACCCCTCCACTTT. The rearrangement joins TRBV28 to TRBJ1-6; D is unclear. Germline CDR1 is MDHEN and CDR2 is SYDVKM. Trimming pared 10 bases from V and 3 bases from J, leaving 22 bases between. This CDR3 is built from 17 residues.

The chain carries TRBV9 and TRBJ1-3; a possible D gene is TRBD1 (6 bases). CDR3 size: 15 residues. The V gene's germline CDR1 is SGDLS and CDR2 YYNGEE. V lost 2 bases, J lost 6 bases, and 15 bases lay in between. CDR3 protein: CASSVRDTGVNTIYF. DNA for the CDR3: TGTGCCAGCAGCGTCCGGGACACCGGTGTAAACACCATATATTTT.

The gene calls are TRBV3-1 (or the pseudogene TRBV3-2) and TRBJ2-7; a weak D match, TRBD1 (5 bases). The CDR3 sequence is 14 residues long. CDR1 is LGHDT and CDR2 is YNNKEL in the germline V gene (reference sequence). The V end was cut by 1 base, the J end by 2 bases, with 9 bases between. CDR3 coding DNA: TGTGCCAGCAGCCAAGGGGTAGGGGCCTACGAGCAGTACTTC. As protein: CASSQGVGAYEQYF.

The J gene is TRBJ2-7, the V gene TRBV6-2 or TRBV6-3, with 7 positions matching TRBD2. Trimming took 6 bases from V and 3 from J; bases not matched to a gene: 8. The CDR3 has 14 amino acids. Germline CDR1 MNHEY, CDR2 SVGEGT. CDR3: CASSPPGGGYEQYF. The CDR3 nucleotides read TGTGCCAGCAGCCCGCCGGGAGGAGGCTACGAGCAGTACTTC.

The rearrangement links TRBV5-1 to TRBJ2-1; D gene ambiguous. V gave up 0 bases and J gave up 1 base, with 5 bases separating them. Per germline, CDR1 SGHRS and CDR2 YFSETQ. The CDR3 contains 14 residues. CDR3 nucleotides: TGCGCCAGCAGCTTGGTACAGTCCTACAATGAGCAGTTCTTC. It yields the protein CASSLVQSYNEQFF.

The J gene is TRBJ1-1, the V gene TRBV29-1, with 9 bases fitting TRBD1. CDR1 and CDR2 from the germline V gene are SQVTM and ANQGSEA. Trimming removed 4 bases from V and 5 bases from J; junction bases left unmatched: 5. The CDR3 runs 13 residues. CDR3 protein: CSVADRGLTEAFF. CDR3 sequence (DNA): TGCAGCGTTGCCGACAGGGGGTTAACTGAAGCTTTCTTT. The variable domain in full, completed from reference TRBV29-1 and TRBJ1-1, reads SAVISQKPSRDICQRGTSLTIQCQVDSQVTMMFWYRQQPGQSLTLIATANQGSEATYESGFVIDKFPISRPNLTFSTLTVSNMSPEDSSIYLCSVADRGLTEAFFGQGTRLTVV.

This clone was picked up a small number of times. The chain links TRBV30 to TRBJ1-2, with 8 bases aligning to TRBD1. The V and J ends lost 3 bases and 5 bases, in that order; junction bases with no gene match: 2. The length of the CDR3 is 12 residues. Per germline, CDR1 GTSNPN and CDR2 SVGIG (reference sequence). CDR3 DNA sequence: TGTGCCTGGAGCAGGGGGCTTTATGGCTACACCTTC. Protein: CAWSRGLYGYTF.

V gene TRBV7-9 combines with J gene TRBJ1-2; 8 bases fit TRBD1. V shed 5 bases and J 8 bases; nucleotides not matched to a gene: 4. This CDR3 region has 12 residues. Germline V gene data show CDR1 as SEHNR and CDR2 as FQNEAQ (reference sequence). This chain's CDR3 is CASSRRTGGYTF. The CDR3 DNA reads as TGTGCCAGCAGCCGAAGGACAGGGGGCTACACCTTC.

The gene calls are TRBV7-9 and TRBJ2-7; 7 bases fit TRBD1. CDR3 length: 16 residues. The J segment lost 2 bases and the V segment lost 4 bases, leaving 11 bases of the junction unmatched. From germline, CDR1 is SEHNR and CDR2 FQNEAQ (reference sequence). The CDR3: CASSSAKVTGTYEQYF. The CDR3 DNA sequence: TGTGCCAGCAGCTCGGCAAAAGTGACAGGGACCTACGAGCAGTACTTC.

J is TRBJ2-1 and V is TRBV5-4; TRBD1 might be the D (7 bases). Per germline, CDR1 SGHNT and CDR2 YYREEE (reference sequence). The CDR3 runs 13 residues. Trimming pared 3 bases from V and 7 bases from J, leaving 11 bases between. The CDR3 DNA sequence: TGTGCCAGCAGCTCCCCAGGGGGGAATGAGCAGTTCTTC. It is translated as CASSSPGGNEQFF.

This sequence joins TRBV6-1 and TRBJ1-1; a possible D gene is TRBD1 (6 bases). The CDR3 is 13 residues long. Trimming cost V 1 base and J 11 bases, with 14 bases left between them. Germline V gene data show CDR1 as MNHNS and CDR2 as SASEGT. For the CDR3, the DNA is TGTGCCAGCAGTGAAGTCCGACAGGTCGAGGCTTTCTTT. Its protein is CASSEVRQVEAFF.

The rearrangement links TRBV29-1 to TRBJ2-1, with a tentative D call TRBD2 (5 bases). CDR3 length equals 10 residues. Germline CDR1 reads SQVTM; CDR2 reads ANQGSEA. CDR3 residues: CRAGDNEQFF. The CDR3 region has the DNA TGCAGGGCCGGGGACAATGAGCAGTTCTTC.

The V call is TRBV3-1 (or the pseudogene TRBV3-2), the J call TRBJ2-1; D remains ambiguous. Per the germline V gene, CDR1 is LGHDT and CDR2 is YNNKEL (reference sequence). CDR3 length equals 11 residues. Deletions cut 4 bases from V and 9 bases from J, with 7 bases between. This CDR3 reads CASSLRSEQFF. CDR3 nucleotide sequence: TGTGCCAGCAGCCTCCGGAGTGAGCAGTTCTTC.

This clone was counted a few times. The CDR3: CASSLVRGITEAFF. CDR3 nucleotides: TGTGCCAGCAGCTTAGTTCGGGGGATCACTGAAGCTTTCTTT. The V call is TRBV7-2, the J call TRBJ1-1; maybe TRBD1 (5 bases). There are 14 residues in the CDR3. With 1 base removed from V and 4 bases from J, the gap between germline ends came to 10 bases. CDR1 and CDR2 from the germline V gene are SGHTA and FQGNSA.

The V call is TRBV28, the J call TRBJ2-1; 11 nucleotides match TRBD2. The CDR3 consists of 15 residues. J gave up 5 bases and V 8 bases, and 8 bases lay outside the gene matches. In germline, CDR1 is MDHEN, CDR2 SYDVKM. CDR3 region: CASLKGLAVNNEQFF. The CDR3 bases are TGTGCCAGCTTGAAGGGACTAGCGGTAAACAATGAGCAGTTCTTC.

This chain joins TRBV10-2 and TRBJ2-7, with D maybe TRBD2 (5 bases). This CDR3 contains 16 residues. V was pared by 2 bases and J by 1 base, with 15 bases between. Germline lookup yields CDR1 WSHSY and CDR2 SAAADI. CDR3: CASSEGPREWSYEQYF. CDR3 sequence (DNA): TGCGCCAGCAGTGAGGGGCCGAGGGAGTGGTCCTACGAGCAGTACTTC.

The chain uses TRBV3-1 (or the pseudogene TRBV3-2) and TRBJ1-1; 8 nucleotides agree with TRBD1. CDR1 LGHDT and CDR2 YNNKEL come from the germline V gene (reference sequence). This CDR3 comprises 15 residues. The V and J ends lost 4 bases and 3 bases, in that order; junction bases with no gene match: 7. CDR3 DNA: TGTGCCAGCAGCCCATCGACAGGGGTATACACTGAAGCTTTCTTT. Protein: CASSPSTGVYTEAFF.

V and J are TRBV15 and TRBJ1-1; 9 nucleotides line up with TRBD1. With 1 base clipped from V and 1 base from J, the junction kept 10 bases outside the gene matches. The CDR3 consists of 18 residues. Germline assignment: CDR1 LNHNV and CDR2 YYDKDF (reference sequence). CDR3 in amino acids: CATSRADRGGVWNTEAFF. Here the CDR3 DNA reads TGTGCCACCAGCAGAGCGGACAGGGGTGGTGTGTGGAACACTGAAGCTTTCTTT.

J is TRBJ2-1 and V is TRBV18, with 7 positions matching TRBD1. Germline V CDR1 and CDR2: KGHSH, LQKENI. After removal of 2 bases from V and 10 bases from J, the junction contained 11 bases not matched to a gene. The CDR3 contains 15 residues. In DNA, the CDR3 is TGTGCCAGCTCACCAGCCGGGACAGAGTTGAGGGAGCAGTTCTTC. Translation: CASSPAGTELREQFF.

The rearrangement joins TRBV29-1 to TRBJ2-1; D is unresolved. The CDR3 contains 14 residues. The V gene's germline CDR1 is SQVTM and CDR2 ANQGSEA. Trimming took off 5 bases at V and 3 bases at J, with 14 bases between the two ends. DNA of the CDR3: TGCAGCGTTTGCCCGCTTACTTGCTACAATGAGCAGTTCTTC. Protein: CSVCPLTCYNEQFF.

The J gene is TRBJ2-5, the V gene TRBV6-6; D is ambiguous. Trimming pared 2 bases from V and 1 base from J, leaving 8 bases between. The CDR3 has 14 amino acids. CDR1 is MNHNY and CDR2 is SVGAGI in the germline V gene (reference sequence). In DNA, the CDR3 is TGTGCCAGCAGTTACGGCCAGCGCCAAGAGACCCAGTACTTC. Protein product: CASSYGQRQETQYF.

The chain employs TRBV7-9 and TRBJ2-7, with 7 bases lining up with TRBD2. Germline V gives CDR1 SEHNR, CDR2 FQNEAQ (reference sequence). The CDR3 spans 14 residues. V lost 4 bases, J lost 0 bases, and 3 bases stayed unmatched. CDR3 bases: TGTGCCAGCAGCTCCACTAGCGACTCCTACGAGCAGTACTTC. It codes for CASSSTSDSYEQYF.